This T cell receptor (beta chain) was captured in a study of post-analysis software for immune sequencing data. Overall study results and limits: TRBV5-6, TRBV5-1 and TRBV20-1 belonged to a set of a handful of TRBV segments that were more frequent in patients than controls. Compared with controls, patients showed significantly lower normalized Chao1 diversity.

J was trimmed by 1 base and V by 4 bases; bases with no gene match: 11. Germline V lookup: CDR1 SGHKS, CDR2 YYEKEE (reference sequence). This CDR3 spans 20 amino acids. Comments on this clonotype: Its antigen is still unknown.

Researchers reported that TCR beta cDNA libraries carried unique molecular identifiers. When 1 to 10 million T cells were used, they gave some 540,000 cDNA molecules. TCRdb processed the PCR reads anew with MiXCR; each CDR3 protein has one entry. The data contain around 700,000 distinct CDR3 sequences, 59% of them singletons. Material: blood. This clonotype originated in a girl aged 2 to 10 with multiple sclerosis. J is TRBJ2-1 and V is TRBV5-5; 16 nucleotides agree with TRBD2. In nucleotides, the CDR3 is TGTGCCAGCAGCCTACAAGGGACTAGCGGGGGGGCGGGGTCCTACAATGAGCAGTTCTTC. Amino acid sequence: CASSLQGTSGGAGSYNEQFF. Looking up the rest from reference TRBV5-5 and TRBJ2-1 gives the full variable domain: DAGVTQSPTHLIKTRGQQVTLRCSPISGHKSVSWYQQVLGQGPQFIFQYYEKEERGRGNFPDRFSARQFPNYSSELNVNALLLGDSALYLCASSLQGTSGGAGSYNEQFFGPGTRLTVL.